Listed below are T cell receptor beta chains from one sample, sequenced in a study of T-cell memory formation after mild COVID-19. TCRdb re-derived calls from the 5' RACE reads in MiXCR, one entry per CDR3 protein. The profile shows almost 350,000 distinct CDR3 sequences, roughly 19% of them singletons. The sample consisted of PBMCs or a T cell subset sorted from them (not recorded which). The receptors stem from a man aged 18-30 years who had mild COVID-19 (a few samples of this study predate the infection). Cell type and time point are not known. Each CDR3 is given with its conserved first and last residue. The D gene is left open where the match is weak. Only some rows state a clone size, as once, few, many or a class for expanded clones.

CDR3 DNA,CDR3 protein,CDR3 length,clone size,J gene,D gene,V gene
TGCAGTGTGACACCGGGGTTATTCACAGATACGCAGTATTTT,CSVTPGLFTDTQYF,14,.,TRBJ2-3,.,TRBV20-1
TGTGCCAGCAGTTGGCGTAGCGGGAGGGTTGAAGCTTTCTTT,CASSWRSGRVEAFF,14,.,TRBJ1-1,.,TRBV6-5
TGCAGTGCTAGAGCGGGTGTGTCCTACAATGAGCAGTTCTTC,CSARAGVSYNEQFF,14,few,TRBJ2-1,.,TRBV20-1
TGTGCCAGCAGTGGGACAGGTGGAGTGTTGGACACGCAGTATTTT,CASSGTGGVLDTQYF,15,.,TRBJ2-3,TRBD1,TRBV6-5
TGTGCCACCAGCGCCGGGGTTCCGCCCCAGCATTTT,CATSAGVPPQHF,12,few,TRBJ1-5,.,TRBV15
TGTGCCAGCATGAGGGGCGGGTTCTTC,CASMRGGFF,9,few,TRBJ2-1,.,TRBV2
TGCAGTGCTGCAGGTCATCAAGAGACCCAGTACTTC,CSAAGHQETQYF,12,.,TRBJ2-5,.,TRBV20-1
TGTGCCAGCAGCGGACAGGAGCAAGAGACCCAGTACTTC,CASSGQEQETQYF,13,many,TRBJ2-5,TRBD1,TRBV12-3/TRBV12-4
TGTGCCATCGGGGGGCTGAACACTGAAGCTTTCTTT,CAIGGLNTEAFF,12,few,TRBJ1-1,.,TRBV6-5
TGTGCCAGCAGTTACGTCTGGGACAGTAGCTATGGCTACACCTTC,CASSYVWDSSYGYTF,15,.,TRBJ1-2,TRBD1,TRBV6-5
TGTGCCAGCAGTTACGACCTCCAGGGGGTAGAAGAGACCCAGTACTTC,CASSYDLQGVEETQYF,16,.,TRBJ2-5,TRBD1,TRBV6-2/TRBV6-3
TGTGCCAGTAGTATGGGGGACCAGGGGGCCCTCGTCTTC,CASSMGDQGALVF,13,once,TRBJ2-1,TRBD1,TRBV19
TGCAGTGCTAGGGGGAACCGGGACAGGGGGAATGAGCAGTTCTTC,CSARGNRDRGNEQFF,15,once,TRBJ2-1,TRBD1,TRBV20-1
TGCGCCAGCAGCACGGCCCGGGACAGGGCCAGTGAGCAGTTCTTC,CASSTARDRASEQFF,15,.,TRBJ2-1,TRBD1,TRBV5-1
TGTGCCAGCAGCAAAACCGTGGGGGCTAAATGGTCTGAGACCCAGTACTTC,CASSKTVGAKWSETQYF,17,.,TRBJ2-5,.,TRBV9
TGTGCCAGCAGTTACGGGGAAGGGAACACTGAAGCTTTCTTT,CASSYGEGNTEAFF,14,.,TRBJ1-1,.,TRBV6-6
TGTGCCAGCGGCCTCCGAGGCCCTAATCTGACCCAGTACTTC,CASGLRGPNLTQYF,14,.,TRBJ2-5,.,TRBV21-1
TGCGCCAGCAGCTTGGACCTGGCGGGTGGAAACACCATATATTTT,CASSLDLAGGNTIYF,15,.,TRBJ1-3,.,TRBV5-1
TGCAGTGCCGCCGACCCGGGACTAGCACCAGAGACCCAGTACTTC,CSAADPGLAPETQYF,15,once,TRBJ2-5,TRBD2,TRBV20-1
TGTGCCAGCAGCCCCCCTCCGGGACAGGGCGCCTGGGATACGCAGTATTTT,CASSPPPGQGAWDTQYF,17,.,TRBJ2-3,TRBD1,TRBV7-7
TGCGCCAGCAGCTCTGGGACTAGCTCTACAGATACGCAGTATTTT,CASSSGTSSTDTQYF,15,many,TRBJ2-3,TRBD2,TRBV5-1
TGTGCCAGCAGCTTGTGGCCGGGCGCGATAAATGAAAAACTGTTTTTT,CASSLWPGAINEKLFF,16,.,TRBJ1-4,.,TRBV5-6
TGCGCCAGCAGCTTGAACAGCGACTCCTACAATGAGCAGTTCTTC,CASSLNSDSYNEQFF,15,.,TRBJ2-1,.,TRBV5-1
TGCGCCAGCAGCTTGTCGAACTCGACAGGGCGCATTACTTCCTATGGCTACACCTTC,CASSLSNSTGRITSYGYTF,19,few,TRBJ1-2,TRBD1,TRBV5-1
TGTGCCAGCTCCACGGGGATACCCCTCCACTTT,CASSTGIPLHF,11,few,TRBJ1-6,.,TRBV6-6
TGTGCCAGCAGCTTGGAATCTAGCTACCCCCCAGATACGCAGTATTTT,CASSLESSYPPDTQYF,16,.,TRBJ2-3,.,TRBV5-5
TGTGCCAGCAGTTTAAGCCTCAAAGGTGGCTACACCTTC,CASSLSLKGGYTF,13,few,TRBJ1-2,.,TRBV12-3/TRBV12-4
TGTGCCAGCAGCCCAATTGGGGGGGGGCCAGATACGCAGTATTTT,CASSPIGGGPDTQYF,15,.,TRBJ2-3,.,TRBV11-3
TGTGCCACCAGTGATCCCTTTGGCTTCGACGATGAGCAGTTCTTC,CATSDPFGFDDEQFF,15,few,TRBJ2-1,.,TRBV24-1
TGTGCCAGCAGTACCGTTTTAGGCTTCCGGCAGTACTTC,CASSTVLGFRQYF,13,many,TRBJ2-7,.,TRBV6-6
TGCAGTGCTAGTTACAGGGAAAACTATGGCTACACCTTC,CSASYRENYGYTF,13,.,TRBJ1-2,.,TRBV20-1
TGCGCCAGGAGGAAGAGGGAAAGCCGCACAGATACGCAGTATTTT,CARRKRESRTDTQYF,15,.,TRBJ2-3,.,TRBV10-2
TGCGCCAGCAGCCAAGATAGCTTTGGAGATACGCAGTATTTT,CASSQDSFGDTQYF,14,.,TRBJ2-3,.,TRBV4-3
TGTGCCACCTCGGGACAGGGGGGGAACTATGGCTACACCTTC,CATSGQGGNYGYTF,14,few,TRBJ1-2,TRBD1,TRBV10-3
TGTGCCAGCAGCTTATTCGGAGGGGGCGGCGAGACCCAGTACTTC,CASSLFGGGGETQYF,15,few,TRBJ2-5,.,TRBV7-9
TGTGCCAGCAGCTTGGGGCAGAGCGGCCAAGAGACCCAGTACTTC,CASSLGQSGQETQYF,15,few,TRBJ2-5,.,TRBV7-6
TGCGCCAGCAGCCAGGGACTCTATCGAGATACGCAGTATTTT,CASSQGLYRDTQYF,14,few,TRBJ2-3,.,TRBV4-3
TGTGCCAGCAGACTGCCCTGGGGACAAGAGACCCAGTACTTC,CASRLPWGQETQYF,14,.,TRBJ2-5,.,TRBV6-2/TRBV6-3
TGTGCCAGCAGCTTTAGGGGGACAGCCGTCACTGCCGAGCAGTACTTC,CASSFRGTAVTAEQYF,16,.,TRBJ2-7,TRBD1,TRBV7-8
TGTGCCAGCAGTTTCAGGGGTAAGGACACTGAAGCTTTCTTT,CASSFRGKDTEAFF,14,.,TRBJ1-1,.,TRBV27
TGTGCCAGTAACTACGGGAGACGGTTAAACACTGAAGCTTTCTTT,CASNYGRRLNTEAFF,15,once,TRBJ1-1,.,TRBV19
TGCGCCAGCAGCCAAGACTCCACCCTCGGGGTCGAGCAGTACTTC,CASSQDSTLGVEQYF,15,.,TRBJ2-7,.,TRBV4-3
TGCAGCGTTTTAGACGGTTACACTGAAGCTTTCTTT,CSVLDGYTEAFF,12,many,TRBJ1-1,.,TRBV29-1
TGCGCCAGCAGCCAAGATCCTCGGCGACCAGATACGCAGTATTTT,CASSQDPRRPDTQYF,15,.,TRBJ2-3,.,TRBV4-3
TGCGCCAGCAGCTTGAACCAGAACACCGGGGAGCTGTTTTTT,CASSLNQNTGELFF,14,few,TRBJ2-2,.,TRBV5-1
TGTGCCAGCAGCCCAAGGTTTGGGGTCTGGGATGAGCAGTTCTTC,CASSPRFGVWDEQFF,15,few,TRBJ2-1,.,TRBV7-2
TGTGCCAGCTCACCATTGAGGACAGGGGGCTTTAGCTCTGGAAACACCATATATTTT,CASSPLRTGGFSSGNTIYF,19,few,TRBJ1-3,TRBD1,TRBV18
TGTGCCAGCAGCTTACGGGGACAGAAGACTAACACCATATATTTT,CASSLRGQKTNTIYF,15,.,TRBJ1-3,TRBD1,TRBV7-2
TGCGCCAGCAGCTTGGGGCACAGGGCTATGGAAAACTATGGCTACACCTTC,CASSLGHRAMENYGYTF,17,.,TRBJ1-2,.,TRBV5-1
TGTGCCAGCAGGAAAGAACTAGCGGGGGAAGAGACCCAGTACTTC,CASRKELAGEETQYF,15,few,TRBJ2-5,TRBD2,TRBV12-3/TRBV12-4